Following are 18 T cell receptor beta chains from one sample sequenced in a study of T cells after somatic rescue of genetic block. TCRdb's copy holds only in-frame clones and misses some; the assay was immunoSEQ multiplex PCR. The sample has tens of thousands of clones; about 90% are singletons. The specimen sequenced was peripheral blood mononuclear cells (PBMCs). These receptor sequences come from a woman under 30.

The gene calls are TRBV28 and TRBJ2-7; D possibly matches TRBD1 or TRBD2 (5 bases each). The CDR3 covers 16 residues. Trimming left V 5 bases short and J 3 bases short, with 20 bases between. Germline-derived CDR1 and CDR2 are MDHEN and SYDVKM. The CDR3, as DNA: TGTGCCAGCAGTACCAACCGGGGCCGGCGGCTCTACGAGCAGTACTTC. This encodes CASSTNRGRRLYEQYF.

The chain links TRBV7-8 to TRBJ2-1, with 10 nucleotides matching TRBD2. The CDR3 has 18 amino acids. V was pared by 1 base and J by 7 bases, with 13 bases of the junction left unmatched. Germline V gives CDR1 SGHVS, CDR2 FQNEAQ. This chain's CDR3 is CASSLELASGSRWNEQFF. CDR3 coding DNA: TGTGCCAGCAGCTTAGAGTTGGCTAGCGGGAGTCGTTGGAATGAGCAGTTCTTC.

This clone appeared a single time. V gene TRBV29-1 combines with J gene TRBJ1-2; D not resolved. Germline CDR1 and CDR2: SQVTM and ANQGSEA. CDR3 length equals 12 residues. The V end was cut by 1 base, the J end by 7 bases, with 10 bases between. Here the CDR3 DNA reads TGCAGCGTTGAAGTCCTCCGTCGTGGCTACACCTTC. This codes for CSVEVLRRGYTF.

This clone was seen a handful of times. V gene TRBV9 combines with J gene TRBJ1-1; no clear D gene. The germline CDR1 and CDR2 sequences are SGDLS and YYNGEE. The CDR3 has 15 amino acids. The V gene lost 0 bases and the J gene lost 0 bases, with 9 bases spanning the gap. The CDR3 loop is CASSVAWQMNTEAFF. CDR3 bases: TGTGCCAGCAGCGTAGCGTGGCAGATGAACACTGAAGCTTTCTTT.

V gene TRBV7-6 combines with J gene TRBJ2-7, with 10 positions matching TRBD1. V shed 8 bases, J shed 7 bases, and the junction held 14 bases outside the gene matches. The V gene's germline CDR1 is SGHVS and CDR2 FNYEAQ. This CDR3 has 15 amino acids. CDR3 sequence: CASAHSTGGPEEQYF. CDR3 sequence (DNA): TGTGCCAGCGCCCATTCGACAGGGGGCCCCGAGGAGCAGTACTTC.

This chain uses TRBV19 with TRBJ1-5; the D gene is possibly TRBD1 (5 bases). Germline assignment: CDR1 LNHDA and CDR2 SQIVND (reference sequence). CDR3 length: 15 amino acids. The V end was cut by 6 bases, the J end by 8 bases, with 20 bases between. The CDR3 loop is CASRTWDRPLEPQHF. CDR3 coding DNA: TGTGCCAGTAGGACGTGGGACCGCCCCTTGGAGCCCCAGCATTTT.

The chain is built from TRBV30 and TRBJ2-3, with 8 bases lining up with TRBD2. The V segment lost 3 bases and the J segment 6 bases; nucleotides outside the gene matches: 11. Germline loops: CDR1 GTSNPN, CDR2 SVGIG (reference sequence). CDR3 length equals 15 residues. The CDR3 here is CAWREVGGGRDTQYF. The CDR3 DNA follows: TGTGCCTGGAGGGAGGTGGGCGGGGGGCGGGATACGCAGTATTTT.

V is TRBV30 and J is TRBJ2-1, with 9 bases lining up with TRBD2. Germline V gives CDR1 GTSNPN, CDR2 SVGIG (reference sequence). This CDR3 region has 15 residues. V lost 0 bases, J lost 9 bases, and 9 bases stayed unmatched. CDR3 sequence reads: CAWSVPGLASGEQFF. DNA for the CDR3: TGTGCCTGGAGTGTACCGGGACTAGCCTCCGGTGAGCAGTTCTTC.

The V and J genes are TRBV18 and TRBJ1-4, with TRBD1 as a possible D gene (6 bases). The CDR3 loop spans 14 amino acids. Trimming removed 3 bases from V and 7 bases from J, with 12 bases in between. Germline V CDR1 and CDR2: KGHSH, LQKENI. CDR3 coding DNA: TGTGCCAGCTCACCCACAGGGCGATTTGAAAAACTGTTTTTT. Amino acids: CASSPTGRFEKLFF.

V usage is TRBV27 and J usage is TRBJ1-5; no firm D call. The CDR3 runs 16 residues. Germline V lookup: CDR1 MNHEY, CDR2 SMNVEV (reference sequence). V was pared by 5 bases and J by 5 bases, with 19 bases between. CDR3 in amino acids: CASSPLEMGGDQPQHF. The CDR3, as DNA: TGTGCCAGCAGTCCCCTGGAGATGGGAGGCGATCAGCCCCAGCATTTT.

The CDR3 here is CASSSRGPGSKETQYF. The CDR3 DNA follows: TGCGCCAGCAGCTCACGGGGGCCGGGTAGTAAAGAGACCCAGTACTTC. The gene calls are TRBV5-1 and TRBJ2-5; D is tentatively TRBD1 or TRBD2 (6 bases each). Germline V gives CDR1 SGHRS, CDR2 YFSETQ. The length of the CDR3 is 16 residues. Deletions cut 3 bases from V and 3 bases from J, with 18 bases between.

This chain uses TRBV27 with TRBJ2-1, with 14 bases fitting TRBD2. CDR1 is MNHEY and CDR2 is SMNVEV in the germline V gene (reference sequence). There are 20 residues in the CDR3. V was clipped by 4 bases and J by 2 bases; unmatched bases: 13. CDR3 in amino acids: CASSSSPGTSGRATYNEQFF. The CDR3 DNA follows: TGTGCCAGCAGTTCCTCACCGGGGACTAGCGGGAGAGCTACCTACAATGAGCAGTTCTTC.

The chain joins TRBV28 to TRBJ1-2; D is undetermined. Germline V CDR1 and CDR2: MDHEN, SYDVKM. The length of the CDR3 is 16 residues. The ends were cut back, 6 bases at V and 4 bases at J, with 21 bases in the middle. Here the CDR3 DNA reads TGTGCCAGCAGCCCTACGGAAGGAGGAGGCATCTATGGCTACACCTTC. It specifies CASSPTEGGGIYGYTF.

The rearrangement uses TRBV29-1 and TRBJ2-7; D could derive from TRBD1 or TRBD2 (5 bases each). Trimming removed 6 bases from V and 3 bases from J, with 15 bases in between. Germline lookup yields CDR1 SQVTM and CDR2 ANQGSEA. This CDR3 region has 13 residues. CDR3 sequence: CSVLGVVDYEQYF. The CDR3 bases are TGCAGCGTCCTGGGGGTTGTCGACTACGAGCAGTACTTC.

This chain joins TRBV2 and TRBJ2-7, with TRBD1 matching 7 bases. The CDR3 length is 12 residues. V shed 11 bases and J 7 bases; nucleotides not matched to a gene: 11. Germline CDR1 reads SNHLY; CDR2 reads FYNNEI. The CDR3 sequence: CAGGQERGEQYF. In DNA, the CDR3 is TGTGCCGGTGGACAGGAAAGGGGGGAGCAGTACTTC.

This clone turned up a few times. The gene calls are TRBV11-3 and TRBJ2-1; D unclear. The CDR3 totals 17 residues. The V gene lost 0 bases and the J gene lost 3 bases, with 15 bases spanning the gap. Looked up from germline, CDR1 is SGHNT and CDR2 is YENEEA. CDR3 nucleotide sequence: TGTGCCAGCAGCTTAGATTTCTGGAACTTAAACTACAATGAGCAGTTCTTC. Protein sequence: CASSLDFWNLNYNEQFF.

V is TRBV27 and J is TRBJ2-1; D gene uncertain. Germline-derived CDR1 and CDR2 are MNHEY and SMNVEV (reference sequence). Trimming stripped 4 bases from V and 4 bases from J, with 8 bases between. This CDR3 has 13 amino acids. The CDR3 DNA reads TGTGCCAGCAGTTCTCGGGTGTACAATGAGCAGTTCTTC. Its translation: CASSSRVYNEQFF.

This rearrangement joins TRBV4-2 to TRBJ1-3; no reliable D call. Germline values: CDR1 LGHNA, CDR2 YNFKEQ. Trimming took off 0 bases at V and 4 bases at J, with 10 bases between the two ends. This CDR3 contains 15 residues. The chain's CDR3 is CASSQDLYQGNTIYF. CDR3 DNA sequence: TGTGCCAGCAGCCAAGATCTGTATCAGGGAAACACCATATATTTT.